Listed below are T cell receptor beta chains from one sample, sequenced in a study of circulating and synovial CD4+ cells in juvenile arthritis. The method was immunoSEQ multiplex PCR; TCRdb's version includes in-frame clones alone and lacks a portion of them. The data contain approximately 35,000 clones, nearly 95% of them singletons. Sequencing used CD4+ T cells from blood. The receptor set was obtained from a human donor with juvenile idiopathic arthritis. Each CDR3 is given with its conserved first and last residue. A D gene is named only where the DNA matches it firmly. Expanded clones are given a class, and other clones once, few, many or no size at all.

TRBD2,TRBV5-1,.,TRBJ2-5,CASSSPGGSGETQYF,TGCGCCAGCAGCTCCCCCGGGGGGTCGGGGGAGACCCAGTACTTC
TRBD1,TRBV15,once,TRBJ1-5,CATSRDSVDRVSNQPQHF,TGTGCCACCAGCAGAGATAGCGTGGACAGGGTGAGCAATCAGCCCCAGCATTTT
TRBD1,TRBV19,once,TRBJ1-1,CASRTQGAFEAFF,TGTGCCAGTAGAACACAGGGGGCTTTTGAAGCTTTCTTT
TRBD1,TRBV28,.,TRBJ2-5,CASSPPDRVQTQYF,TGTGCCAGCAGTCCACCGGACAGGGTACAGACCCAGTACTTC
TRBD1,TRBV2,.,TRBJ2-3,CASSWTGGADTQYF,TGTGCCAGCAGTTGGACAGGGGGCGCGGATACGCAGTATTTT
.,TRBV6-1,.,TRBJ1-6,CASSEQGTKSPLHF,TGTGCCAGCAGTGAACAGGGGACAAAATCACCCCTCCACTTT
.,TRBV7-9,.,TRBJ2-1,CASSISDEQFF,TGTGCCAGCAGCATTAGCGATGAGCAGTTCTTC
TRBD1,TRBV27,.,TRBJ2-5,CASSFRGQGKETQYF,TGTGCCAGCAGTTTCCGGGGACAGGGGAAAGAGACCCAGTACTTC
.,TRBV11-2,.,TRBJ1-1,CASSIGWSLTEAFF,TGTGCCAGCAGCATCGGGTGGAGTTTGACTGAAGCTTTCTTT
.,TRBV19,few,TRBJ2-3,CASLSANTQYF,TGTGCCAGTCTCTCTGCGAATACGCAGTATTTT
.,TRBV4-3,.,TRBJ2-7,CASSQGGPPGEQYF,TGCGCCAGCAGCCAAGGTGGCCCCCCGGGGGAGCAGTACTTC
TRBD2,TRBV7-2,.,TRBJ2-7,CASSYGILAGGNEQYF,TGTGCCAGCAGCTACGGGATTCTAGCGGGAGGGAACGAGCAGTACTTC
TRBD2,TRBV11-1,.,TRBJ2-7,CASSTSGRTHYEQYF,TGTGCCAGCAGTACTAGCGGGAGAACCCACTACGAGCAGTACTTC
TRBD1,TRBV5-1,.,TRBJ2-7,CTSSWDSLSPYEQYF,TGCACCAGCAGCTGGGACAGCCTAAGCCCCTACGAGCAGTACTTC
TRBD2,TRBV7-9,once,TRBJ2-3,CASSWTSGSGNTQYF,TGTGCCAGCAGCTGGACTAGCGGGAGTGGGAATACGCAGTATTTT
.,TRBV28,.,TRBJ1-5,CASSLIGYSNQPQHF,TGTGCCAGCAGTTTGATCGGGTATAGCAATCAGCCCCAGCATTTT
TRBD1,TRBV28,.,TRBJ2-3,CASSTYRDRGSDTQYF,TGTGCCAGCAGTACGTACAGGGACAGGGGTTCTGATACGCAGTATTTT
TRBD2,TRBV27,.,TRBJ2-7,CASSSYRTSGSFYEQYF,TGTGCCAGCAGTTCTTACAGGACTAGCGGGAGTTTTTACGAGCAGTACTTC
.,TRBV9,.,TRBJ2-7,CASSVGGSVSEQYF,TGTGCCAGCAGCGTAGGTGGGAGTGTAAGCGAGCAGTACTTC
TRBD1,TRBV23-1,.,TRBJ1-5,CASNRGQPQHF,TGCGCCAGCAACAGGGGGCAGCCCCAGCATTTT
TRBD1,TRBV29-1,.,TRBJ2-5,CSVDDRAKGETQYF,TGCAGCGTTGACGACAGGGCGAAGGGAGAGACCCAGTACTTC
.,TRBV10-1,.,TRBJ1-1,CASIRIGGTQAFF,TGCGCCAGCATTCGAATTGGTGGGACACAGGCTTTCTTT
TRBD1,TRBV28,.,TRBJ1-1,CASRPPTGRYTEAFF,TGTGCCAGCAGACCTCCGACAGGGCGCTATACTGAAGCTTTCTTT
TRBD1,TRBV28,.,TRBJ1-3,CASSPPHPGQGPIYF,TGTGCCAGCAGTCCTCCCCACCCGGGACAGGGCCCCATATATTTT
.,TRBV19,.,TRBJ1-4,CASSNFGGSGEKLFF,TGTGCCAGTAGTAACTTCGGGGGTTCCGGTGAAAAACTGTTTTTT
.,TRBV2,.,TRBJ1-5,CASIEDRFSNQPQHF,TGTGCCAGCATTGAAGACAGATTTAGCAATCAGCCCCAGCATTTT
.,TRBV28,.,TRBJ1-1,CASSLAGALKTEAFF,TGTGCCAGCAGTTTGGCAGGGGCGTTAAAGACTGAAGCTTTCTTT
TRBD1,TRBV5-1,.,TRBJ2-7,CASHAGTPTGAEQYF,TGCGCCAGCCACGCCGGGACCCCTACAGGGGCCGAGCAGTACTTC
.,TRBV10-1,.,TRBJ1-2,CASSDHREGDARHGYTF,TGCGCCAGCAGTGACCACCGCGAGGGGGACGCTAGGCATGGCTACACCTTC
.,TRBV28,.,TRBJ1-5,CASSLRGLFGGGDSNQPQHF,TGTGCCAGCAGTTTAAGGGGATTGTTTGGGGGAGGCGATAGCAATCAGCCCCAGCATTTT
TRBD2,TRBV14,.,TRBJ2-3,CASSQFKAGSTDTQYF,TGTGCCAGCAGCCAGTTCAAAGCGGGGAGCACAGATACGCAGTATTTT
.,TRBV27,.,TRBJ1-5,CASSLSNSNQPQHF,TGTGCCAGCAGTTTATCCAATAGCAATCAGCCCCAGCATTTT
.,TRBV28,.,TRBJ2-5,CASRSGGKLQETQYF,TGTGCCAGCAGGTCTGGGGGGAAGTTACAAGAGACCCAGTACTTC
.,TRBV9,once,TRBJ1-3,CASSAMTVHGNTIYF,TGTGCCAGCAGCGCAATGACAGTACACGGAAACACCATATATTTT
.,TRBV11-2,.,TRBJ2-7,CASSLGRAGEQYF,TGTGCCAGCAGCTTGGGCAGGGCTGGCGAGCAGTACTTC
.,TRBV30,.,TRBJ2-7,CAWRVGPAGSNEQYF,TGTGCCTGGAGGGTTGGGCCTGCAGGCTCAAACGAGCAGTACTTC
.,TRBV18,.,TRBJ2-1,CASSADSRDEQFF,TGTGCCAGCTCAGCTGACTCCCGGGATGAGCAGTTCTTC
.,TRBV7-2,.,TRBJ2-7,CASSLATTGDVYF,TGTGCCAGCAGCTTAGCCACAACAGGTGACGTGTACTTC
.,TRBV10-2,.,TRBJ2-3,CASSGRNTDTQYF,TGCGCCAGCAGTGGGAGAAACACAGATACGCAGTATTTT
.,TRBV18,once,TRBJ1-3,CASSPPGRSGNTIYF,TGTGCCAGCTCACCACCAGGGAGGTCTGGAAACACCATATATTTT
.,TRBV4-2,once,TRBJ1-1,CASEPRRGANTEAFF,TGTGCCAGCGAGCCTCGGCGAGGTGCGAACACTGAAGCTTTCTTT
.,TRBV9,.,TRBJ1-6,CASSVESSYNSPLHF,TGTGCCAGCAGCGTAGAGAGCTCCTATAATTCCCCCCTCCACTTT
.,TRBV28,.,TRBJ1-2,CASSLAGRYGYTF,TGTGCCAGCAGTTTGGCAGGCCGCTATGGCTACACCTTC
.,TRBV7-8,.,TRBJ2-6,CASSLVILDTGANVLTF,TGTGCCAGCAGCTTAGTGATTTTGGACACTGGGGCCAACGTCCTGACTTTC
TRBD1,TRBV6-5,few,TRBJ1-3,CASRGQGAKGNTIYF,TGTGCCAGCAGAGGACAGGGTGCAAAGGGAAACACCATATATTTT
TRBD1,TRBV13,.,TRBJ1-3,CASRDTRGQAGNTIYF,TGTGCCAGCAGGGATACCAGGGGACAGGCTGGAAACACCATATATTTT